A selection of T cell receptor beta chains follows, all from one sample in a study of T-cell reconstitution after alpha-beta-depleted transplantation in children. Each CDR3 protein is one row after TCRdb ran MiXCR on the PCR reads. This table holds nearly 550,000 distinct CDR3 sequences, about a sixth found once. The source material was PBMCs from the stem cell graft donor, sampled from the stem cell graft. Receptors originate from a human donor who donated a stem cell graft to a child with acute lymphoblastic leukemia. Each CDR3 is given with its conserved first and last residue. Fields, in order: J gene, D gene, V gene, clone size, CDR3 length, CDR3 protein, CDR3 DNA. D genes are given only for firm matches. The size field is filled for only some rows; it gives once, few, many or a size class.

j_call: TRBJ2-5
d_call: TRBD2
v_call: TRBV18
clone_size: few
cdr3_length: 16
cdr3_aa: CASSTGLAGVQETQYF
cdr3_nt: TGTGCCAGCTCGACTGGACTAGCGGGAGTACAAGAGACCCAGTACTTC

j_call: TRBJ2-2
d_call: TRBD2
v_call: TRBV5-1
clone_size: few
cdr3_length: 16
cdr3_aa: CASTTTSGSNTGELFF
cdr3_nt: TGCGCCAGCACCACGACTAGCGGGTCGAACACCGGGGAGCTGTTTTTT

j_call: TRBJ1-5
d_call: -
v_call: TRBV18
clone_size: few
cdr3_length: 14
cdr3_aa: CASSRAGRNQPQHF
cdr3_nt: TGTGCCAGCTCACGGGCAGGGAGGAATCAGCCCCAGCATTTT

j_call: TRBJ2-1
d_call: -
v_call: TRBV7-9
clone_size: -
cdr3_length: 16
cdr3_aa: CASSSTGWSSYNEQFF
cdr3_nt: TGTGCCAGCAGCTCTACAGGTTGGAGCTCCTACAATGAGCAGTTCTTC

j_call: TRBJ1-6
d_call: TRBD1
v_call: TRBV10-3
clone_size: -
cdr3_length: 16
cdr3_aa: CAIRATDRALNSPLHF
cdr3_nt: TGTGCCATCAGGGCGACGGACAGGGCACTTAATTCACCCCTCCACTTT

j_call: TRBJ1-1
d_call: -
v_call: TRBV7-9
clone_size: few
cdr3_length: 14
cdr3_aa: CASSSGQVGTEAFF
cdr3_nt: TGTGCCAGCAGCTCCGGTCAGGTCGGCACTGAAGCTTTCTTT

j_call: TRBJ2-7
d_call: TRBD2
v_call: TRBV4-2
clone_size: few
cdr3_length: 18
cdr3_aa: CASSQDSPRGQGGYEQYF
cdr3_nt: TGTGCCAGCAGCCAAGATTCCCCTCGAGGGCAGGGAGGGTACGAGCAGTACTTC

j_call: TRBJ1-2
d_call: -
v_call: TRBV12-3/TRBV12-4
clone_size: few
cdr3_length: 13
cdr3_aa: CASSGRTLDGYTF
cdr3_nt: TGTGCCAGCAGTGGCCGGACTCTGGATGGCTACACCTTC

j_call: TRBJ2-5
d_call: -
v_call: TRBV29-1
clone_size: few
cdr3_length: 12
cdr3_aa: CSGGRGQETQYF
cdr3_nt: TGCAGCGGGGGTCGGGGGCAGGAGACCCAGTACTTC

j_call: TRBJ1-2
d_call: TRBD1
v_call: TRBV29-1
clone_size: few
cdr3_length: 15
cdr3_aa: CSVEGLGTDGMSYTF
cdr3_nt: TGCAGCGTTGAAGGATTAGGGACAGACGGTATGAGCTACACCTTC

j_call: TRBJ2-1
d_call: TRBD2
v_call: TRBV9
clone_size: -
cdr3_length: 15
cdr3_aa: CASSDSGTPYNEQFF
cdr3_nt: TGTGCCAGCAGCGATAGCGGGACCCCCTACAATGAGCAGTTCTTC

j_call: TRBJ2-1
d_call: -
v_call: TRBV12-3/TRBV12-4
clone_size: -
cdr3_length: 14
cdr3_aa: CASRGDGSYNEQFF
cdr3_nt: TGTGCCAGCAGGGGGGACGGTTCCTACAATGAGCAGTTCTTC

j_call: TRBJ1-2
d_call: -
v_call: TRBV12-3/TRBV12-4
clone_size: few
cdr3_length: 15
cdr3_aa: CASSLRHSGGYGYTF
cdr3_nt: TGTGCCAGCAGTTTAAGGCACTCTGGGGGCTATGGCTACACCTTC

j_call: TRBJ1-5
d_call: -
v_call: TRBV11-2
clone_size: -
cdr3_length: 18
cdr3_aa: CASSFQGALPYSNQPQHF
cdr3_nt: TGTGCCAGCAGCTTCCAGGGCGCCCTCCCTTATAGCAATCAGCCCCAGCATTTT

j_call: TRBJ2-1
d_call: TRBD1
v_call: TRBV7-2
clone_size: few
cdr3_length: 15
cdr3_aa: CASSLEARGYNEQFF
cdr3_nt: TGTGCCAGCAGCTTAGAGGCCAGGGGGTACAATGAGCAGTTCTTC

j_call: TRBJ2-1
d_call: -
v_call: TRBV20-1
clone_size: -
cdr3_length: 12
cdr3_aa: CSASLSGPWEFF
cdr3_nt: TGCAGTGCTAGTCTGAGCGGACCCTGGGAGTTCTTC

j_call: TRBJ2-2
d_call: TRBD2
v_call: TRBV4-2
clone_size: few
cdr3_length: 18
cdr3_aa: CASSQIFSGRLDTGELFF
cdr3_nt: TGTGCCAGCAGCCAAATCTTCAGCGGGAGATTAGACACCGGGGAGCTGTTTTTT

j_call: TRBJ1-3
d_call: -
v_call: TRBV20-1
clone_size: -
cdr3_length: 17
cdr3_aa: CSASHARDESTGNTIYF
cdr3_nt: TGCAGTGCTTCCCACGCCCGGGACGAATCAACTGGAAACACCATATATTTT

j_call: TRBJ2-3
d_call: -
v_call: TRBV27
clone_size: -
cdr3_length: 14
cdr3_aa: CASSLLYGGDTQYF
cdr3_nt: TGTGCCAGCAGTCTTCTTTACGGCGGAGATACGCAGTATTTT

j_call: TRBJ2-1
d_call: -
v_call: TRBV7-9
clone_size: -
cdr3_length: 15
cdr3_aa: CASSLWTGSYNEQFF
cdr3_nt: TGTGCCAGCAGCTTATGGACGGGATCCTACAATGAGCAGTTCTTC

j_call: TRBJ1-6
d_call: TRBD1
v_call: TRBV2
clone_size: -
cdr3_length: 15
cdr3_aa: CASSTQGALVSPLHF
cdr3_nt: TGTGCCAGCAGTACACAGGGGGCGTTGGTGTCACCCCTCCACTTT

j_call: TRBJ1-5
d_call: -
v_call: TRBV20-1
clone_size: few
cdr3_length: 14
cdr3_aa: CSAATAKINQPQHF
cdr3_nt: TGCAGTGCTGCGACAGCAAAAATCAATCAGCCCCAGCATTTT

j_call: TRBJ1-4
d_call: TRBD1
v_call: TRBV5-1
clone_size: -
cdr3_length: 15
cdr3_aa: CASSLPGQQNEKLFF
cdr3_nt: TGCGCCAGCAGCTTACCGGGACAGCAGAATGAAAAACTGTTTTTT

j_call: TRBJ2-7
d_call: -
v_call: TRBV29-1
clone_size: -
cdr3_length: 12
cdr3_aa: CSVEEPSGEQYF
cdr3_nt: TGCAGCGTTGAAGAACCCAGCGGAGAGCAGTACTTC

j_call: TRBJ2-3
d_call: -
v_call: TRBV29-1
clone_size: many
cdr3_length: 10
cdr3_aa: CSVGTDTQYF
cdr3_nt: TGCAGCGTTGGAACAGATACGCAGTATTTT

j_call: TRBJ2-4
d_call: TRBD1
v_call: TRBV5-1
clone_size: -
cdr3_length: 18
cdr3_aa: CASSWAGTGNLAKNIQYF
cdr3_nt: TGCGCCAGCAGCTGGGCCGGGACAGGGAATCTAGCCAAAAACATTCAGTACTTC

j_call: TRBJ2-1
d_call: -
v_call: TRBV5-1
clone_size: -
cdr3_length: 15
cdr3_aa: CASSLGWAGENEQFF
cdr3_nt: TGCGCCAGCAGCTTGGGATGGGCAGGGGAGAATGAGCAGTTCTTC

j_call: TRBJ1-5
d_call: -
v_call: TRBV7-2
clone_size: -
cdr3_length: 13
cdr3_aa: CASSLRLNQPQHF
cdr3_nt: TGTGCCAGCAGCTTGCGGCTCAATCAGCCCCAGCATTTT

j_call: TRBJ1-1
d_call: TRBD1
v_call: TRBV4-1
clone_size: -
cdr3_length: 14
cdr3_aa: CASSHWTGKTEAFF
cdr3_nt: TGCGCCAGCAGCCATTGGACAGGGAAAACTGAAGCTTTCTTT

j_call: TRBJ2-3
d_call: -
v_call: TRBV7-2
clone_size: few
cdr3_length: 13
cdr3_aa: CASSLFRADTQYF
cdr3_nt: TGTGCCAGCAGCTTATTCAGGGCAGATACGCAGTATTTT

j_call: TRBJ2-1
d_call: -
v_call: TRBV4-1
clone_size: -
cdr3_length: 13
cdr3_aa: CASSQVVGVEQFF
cdr3_nt: TGCGCCAGCAGCCAAGTCGTGGGAGTTGAGCAGTTCTTC

j_call: TRBJ2-7
d_call: TRBD2
v_call: TRBV9
clone_size: -
cdr3_length: 16
cdr3_aa: CASGPGLAGPSYEQYF
cdr3_nt: TGTGCCAGCGGGCCCGGACTAGCGGGACCTTCCTACGAGCAGTACTTC

j_call: TRBJ2-3
d_call: -
v_call: TRBV7-8
clone_size: once
cdr3_length: 18
cdr3_aa: CASSLSVYSGGSTDTQYF
cdr3_nt: TGTGCCAGCAGCTTAAGCGTATATAGCGGAGGGAGCACAGATACGCAGTATTTT

j_call: TRBJ2-3
d_call: TRBD1
v_call: TRBV5-1
clone_size: few
cdr3_length: 16
cdr3_aa: CASSFETGGLTDTQYF
cdr3_nt: TGCGCCAGCAGCTTCGAGACAGGGGGGCTCACAGATACGCAGTATTTT

j_call: TRBJ2-1
d_call: -
v_call: TRBV9
clone_size: -
cdr3_length: 15
cdr3_aa: CASTAGGTAYNEQFF
cdr3_nt: TGTGCCAGCACCGCCGGGGGAACCGCCTACAATGAGCAGTTCTTC

j_call: TRBJ1-2
d_call: -
v_call: TRBV7-9
clone_size: -
cdr3_length: 15
cdr3_aa: CASSLAQGLNYGYTF
cdr3_nt: TGTGCCAGCAGCTTAGCCCAGGGCCTTAACTATGGCTACACCTTC

j_call: TRBJ2-3
d_call: -
v_call: TRBV27
clone_size: many
cdr3_length: 14
cdr3_aa: CASSLFSLPDTQYF
cdr3_nt: TGTGCCAGCAGTTTATTCTCTCTTCCAGATACGCAGTATTTT

j_call: TRBJ1-3
d_call: -
v_call: TRBV20-1
clone_size: -
cdr3_length: 15
cdr3_aa: CSAHVGTRRGNTIYF
cdr3_nt: TGCAGTGCCCATGTAGGAACCAGGAGGGGGAACACCATATATTTT

j_call: TRBJ2-1
d_call: TRBD2
v_call: TRBV29-1
clone_size: few
cdr3_length: 14
cdr3_aa: CSAARGGRYNEQFF
cdr3_nt: TGCAGCGCCGCCCGGGGCGGGAGATACAATGAGCAGTTCTTC

j_call: TRBJ2-5
d_call: -
v_call: TRBV20-1
clone_size: -
cdr3_length: 16
cdr3_aa: CSAEETPSSSQETQYF
cdr3_nt: TGCAGTGCTGAAGAAACCCCTTCTAGCAGCCAAGAGACCCAGTACTTC

j_call: TRBJ2-7
d_call: -
v_call: TRBV4-2
clone_size: -
cdr3_length: 18
cdr3_aa: CASSQDLGGATIKYEQYF
cdr3_nt: TGTGCCAGCAGCCAAGATCTCGGCGGTGCGACTATAAAGTACGAGCAGTACTTC

j_call: TRBJ2-1
d_call: TRBD1
v_call: TRBV5-6
clone_size: few
cdr3_length: 14
cdr3_aa: CASTPTGLDSEQFF
cdr3_nt: TGTGCCAGCACACCGACAGGGCTAGACAGTGAGCAGTTCTTC

j_call: TRBJ1-2
d_call: -
v_call: TRBV11-2
clone_size: few
cdr3_length: 13
cdr3_aa: CASNPQGPAGYTF
cdr3_nt: TGTGCCAGCAACCCACAGGGTCCGGCCGGCTACACCTTC

j_call: TRBJ1-5
d_call: -
v_call: TRBV25-1
clone_size: -
cdr3_length: 13
cdr3_aa: CASQDRLNQPQHF
cdr3_nt: TGTGCCAGCCAGGACAGACTTAATCAGCCCCAGCATTTT

j_call: TRBJ2-2
d_call: -
v_call: TRBV4-2
clone_size: few
cdr3_length: 16
cdr3_aa: CASSQVGAGGTGELFF
cdr3_nt: TGTGCCAGCAGCCAAGTTGGAGCAGGAGGAACCGGGGAGCTGTTTTTT

j_call: TRBJ1-1
d_call: -
v_call: TRBV7-3
clone_size: few
cdr3_length: 14
cdr3_aa: CASSLQGPSSEAFF
cdr3_nt: TGTGCCAGCAGCTTACAGGGGCCGAGCTCTGAAGCTTTCTTT

j_call: TRBJ1-5
d_call: -
v_call: TRBV7-9
clone_size: -
cdr3_length: 14
cdr3_aa: CASSLGDSGQPQHF
cdr3_nt: TGTGCCAGCAGCTTAGGGGACTCGGGCCAGCCCCAGCATTTT

j_call: TRBJ1-6
d_call: -
v_call: TRBV20-1
clone_size: -
cdr3_length: 14
cdr3_aa: CSGVEGQESSPLHF
cdr3_nt: TGCAGTGGTGTGGAAGGACAAGAAAGTTCACCCCTCCACTTT

j_call: TRBJ2-7
d_call: -
v_call: TRBV15
clone_size: few
cdr3_length: 16
cdr3_aa: CATSRGQAGSYYEQYF
cdr3_nt: TGTGCCACCAGCAGAGGTCAGGCGGGCAGTTACTACGAGCAGTACTTC

j_call: TRBJ1-1
d_call: -
v_call: TRBV2
clone_size: once
cdr3_length: 15
cdr3_aa: CASSNLVGTNTEAFF
cdr3_nt: TGTGCCAGCAGTAATTTGGTAGGAACGAACACTGAAGCTTTCTTT

j_call: TRBJ2-3
d_call: -
v_call: TRBV6-4
clone_size: few
cdr3_length: 14
cdr3_aa: CASSGQALGDTQYF
cdr3_nt: TGTGCCAGCAGTGGACAGGCATTGGGAGATACGCAGTATTTT

j_call: TRBJ2-7
d_call: TRBD2
v_call: TRBV7-9
clone_size: -
cdr3_length: 16
cdr3_aa: CASSLVTSGSSYEQYF
cdr3_nt: TGTGCCAGCAGCTTAGTCACTAGCGGGAGCTCCTACGAGCAGTACTTC

j_call: TRBJ2-7
d_call: -
v_call: TRBV11-1
clone_size: few
cdr3_length: 15
cdr3_aa: CASSEPGPAPYEQYF
cdr3_nt: TGTGCCAGCAGCGAGCCGGGACCGGCCCCCTACGAGCAGTACTTC

j_call: TRBJ2-1
d_call: -
v_call: TRBV20-1
clone_size: few
cdr3_length: 12
cdr3_aa: CSARDQAVKQFF
cdr3_nt: TGCAGTGCTAGAGATCAAGCGGTTAAGCAGTTCTTC

j_call: TRBJ2-1
d_call: -
v_call: TRBV12-3/TRBV12-4
clone_size: -
cdr3_length: 21
cdr3_aa: CASSWDLIWMGKAGEYNEQFF
cdr3_nt: TGTGCCAGCAGTTGGGACCTGATTTGGATGGGGAAAGCTGGGGAGTACAATGAGCAGTTCTTC

j_call: TRBJ2-2
d_call: TRBD1
v_call: TRBV24-1
clone_size: -
cdr3_length: 17
cdr3_aa: CATSDWGTGRNPGELFF
cdr3_nt: TGTGCCACCAGTGATTGGGGGACAGGGAGGAATCCCGGGGAGCTGTTTTTT

j_call: TRBJ1-4
d_call: TRBD1
v_call: TRBV27
clone_size: -
cdr3_length: 13
cdr3_aa: CASSADRVGKLFF
cdr3_nt: TGTGCCAGCAGTGCCGACAGGGTAGGGAAACTGTTTTTT

j_call: TRBJ2-1
d_call: -
v_call: TRBV5-1
clone_size: many
cdr3_length: 17
cdr3_aa: CASSLGRWTNEYNEQFF
cdr3_nt: TGCGCCAGCAGCTTGGGTCGGTGGACTAACGAGTACAATGAGCAGTTCTTC